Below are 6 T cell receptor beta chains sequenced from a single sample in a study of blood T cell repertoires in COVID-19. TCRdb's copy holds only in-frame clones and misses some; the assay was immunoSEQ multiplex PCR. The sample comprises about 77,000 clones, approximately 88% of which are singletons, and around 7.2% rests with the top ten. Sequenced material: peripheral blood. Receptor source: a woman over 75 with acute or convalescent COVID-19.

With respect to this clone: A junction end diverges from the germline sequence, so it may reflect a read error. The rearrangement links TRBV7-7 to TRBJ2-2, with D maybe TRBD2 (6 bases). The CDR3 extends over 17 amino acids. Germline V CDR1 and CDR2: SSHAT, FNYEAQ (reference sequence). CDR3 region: CASSLERPGRGTGELFF. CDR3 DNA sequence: TGTGCTAGCAGCTTAGAAAGACCGGGACGGGGGACCGGGGAGCTGTTTTTT. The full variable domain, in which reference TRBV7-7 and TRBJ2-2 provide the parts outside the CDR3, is GAGVSQSPRYKVTKRGQDVTLRCDPISSHATLYWYQQALGQGPEFLTYFNYEAQPDKSGLPSDRFSAERPEGSISTLTIQRTEQRDSAMYRCASSLERPGRGTGELFFGEGSRLTVL.

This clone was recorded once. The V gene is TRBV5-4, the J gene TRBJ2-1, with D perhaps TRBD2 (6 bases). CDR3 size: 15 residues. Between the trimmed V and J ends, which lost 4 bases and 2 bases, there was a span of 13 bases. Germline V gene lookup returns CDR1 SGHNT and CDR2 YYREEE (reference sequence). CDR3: CASSRESGPYNEQFF. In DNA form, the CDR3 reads TGTGCCAGCAGCCGGGAGTCGGGGCCCTACAATGAGCAGTTCTTC.

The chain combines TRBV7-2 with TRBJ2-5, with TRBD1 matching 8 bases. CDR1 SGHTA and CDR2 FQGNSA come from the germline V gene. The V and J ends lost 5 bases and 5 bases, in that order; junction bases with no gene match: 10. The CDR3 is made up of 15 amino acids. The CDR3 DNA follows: TGTGCCAGCAGCCACGTCAGGGGGCAGAGGGAGACCCAGTACTTC. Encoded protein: CASSHVRGQRETQYF.

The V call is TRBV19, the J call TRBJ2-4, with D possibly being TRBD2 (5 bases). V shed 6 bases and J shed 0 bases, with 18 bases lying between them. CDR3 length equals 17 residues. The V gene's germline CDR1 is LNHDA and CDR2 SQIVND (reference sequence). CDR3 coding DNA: TGTGCCAGTAGGGAGGCAGGCACGGCGATAGCCAAAAACATTCAGTACTTC. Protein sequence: CASREAGTAIAKNIQYF.

CDR3 protein: CASRWQGSTGELFF. The CDR3 coding sequence is TGTGCCAGCAGATGGCAGGGCTCCACCGGGGAGCTGTTTTTT. The chain carries TRBV7-9 and TRBJ2-2, with a tentative D call TRBD1 (5 bases). CDR1 is SEHNR, CDR2 FQNEAQ, per germline (reference sequence). The CDR3 sequence is 14 residues long. V was cut by 6 bases and J by 4 bases, with 12 bases left in between.

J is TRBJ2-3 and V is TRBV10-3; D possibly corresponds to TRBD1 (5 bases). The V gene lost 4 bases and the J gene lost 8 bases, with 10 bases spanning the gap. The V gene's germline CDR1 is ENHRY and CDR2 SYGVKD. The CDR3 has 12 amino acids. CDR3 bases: TGTGCCATCAGTGGGCAGGGCGTTACGCAGTATTTT. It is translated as CAISGQGVTQYF.